This passage covers 15 T cell receptor beta chains from one sample sequenced in a study of blood T cell repertoires in COVID-19. Assay: immunoSEQ multiplex PCR; the TCRdb copy retains only in-frame clones and omits some. The sample holds hundreds of thousands of clones, approximately 89% seen once. Sequencing was done on a sample of PBMCs or T cells enriched from blood (not recorded which). Source of these receptors: a woman aged 40 to 50 who had recovered from COVID-19.

V is TRBV2 and J is TRBJ2-1; 14 bases align to TRBD2. Unmatched junction bases numbered 3, after V lost 1 base and J lost 10 bases. The germline gives CDR1 SNHLY, CDR2 FYNNEI. The CDR3 consists of 15 residues. The DNA for the CDR3 is TGTGCCAGCAGTGAAGAGGGACTAGCGGGAGCAGAGCAGTTCTTC. This codes for CASSEEGLAGAEQFF.

The count of this clone is one. This rearrangement joins TRBV5-6 to TRBJ2-3, with D possibly TRBD2 on 6 matching bases. CDR3 length: 14 amino acids. Germline lookup yields CDR1 SGHDT and CDR2 YYEEEE. V lost 2 bases and J lost 7, with 14 bases in between. The CDR3 nucleotides are TGTGCCAGCAGCTTTGGGGGGTATATTAATACGCAGTATTTT. This sequence encodes CASSFGGYINTQYF.

V usage is TRBV27 and J usage is TRBJ2-5, with D perhaps TRBD1 (5 bases). The V gene lost 7 bases and the J gene lost 2 bases, with 17 bases spanning the gap. This CDR3 has 15 residues. Germline assignment: CDR1 MNHEY and CDR2 SMNVEV (reference sequence). CDR3 coding DNA: TGTGCCAGCAAAGTTAATGGGCCAGGGCAAGAGACCCAGTACTTC. As protein: CASKVNGPGQETQYF.

The chain joins TRBV28 to TRBJ2-3, with a weak D call TRBD2 (6 bases). CDR3 length equals 14 residues. V lost 8 bases and J lost 3, with 15 bases in between. CDR1 and CDR2 from the germline V gene are MDHEN and SYDVKM. The CDR3 DNA reads as TGTGCCAGCCGGGACCGGGAGTATACAGATACGCAGTATTTT. Its protein product is CASRDREYTDTQYF.

The V call is TRBV7-9, the J call TRBJ2-1, with TRBD2 matching over 7 bases. Germline assignment: CDR1 SEHNR and CDR2 FQNEAQ (reference sequence). The CDR3 spans 15 residues. V shed 3 bases, J shed 4 bases, and the junction held 6 bases outside the gene matches. The CDR3 loop reads CASSFKRDLYNEQFF. As DNA, the CDR3 is TGTGCCAGCAGCTTTAAGCGGGACTTATACAATGAGCAGTTCTTC.

The chain has TRBV18 and TRBJ2-2; D is possibly TRBD1 (6 bases). The CDR3 runs to 15 residues. Trimming removed 2 bases at V and 5 bases at J, with 12 bases between. CDR1 KGHSH and CDR2 LQKENI come from the germline V gene. CDR3 sequence (DNA): TGTGCCAGCTCACCATCAGGGGCGCGGACCGGGGAGCTGTTTTTT. Amino acid sequence: CASSPSGARTGELFF.

The J gene is TRBJ2-7, the V gene TRBV7-3, with 8 bases lining up with TRBD2. The CDR3 has 14 amino acids. The J segment lost 6 bases and the V segment lost 4 bases, leaving 8 bases of the junction unmatched. The germline V gene has CDR1 SGHTA and CDR2 FQGTGA. CDR3 sequence: CASSSRAGGPEQYF. The CDR3 nucleotides are TGTGCCAGCAGCTCACGGGCGGGAGGACCCGAGCAGTACTTC.

This chain links TRBV2 with TRBJ1-2; the match to TRBD1 covers 8 bases. The germline V gene has CDR1 SNHLY and CDR2 FYNNEI. V lost 6 bases and J lost 0; bases outside the gene matches: 9. This CDR3 comprises 16 residues. The CDR3 sequence: CASSLDAGQANYGYTF. DNA of the CDR3: TGTGCCAGCAGCCTGGATGCGGGACAGGCTAACTATGGCTACACCTTC.

V gene TRBV3-1 (or the pseudogene TRBV3-2) combines with J gene TRBJ2-7; 8 nucleotides align to TRBD2. J lost 6 bases, V lost 4 bases, and 8 bases had no gene match. Germline V lookup: CDR1 LGHDT, CDR2 YNNKEL (reference sequence). The CDR3 spans 14 residues. This CDR3 reads CASSRGTSSFEQYF. The CDR3 DNA follows: TGTGCCAGCAGCCGGGGGACTAGTTCTTTCGAGCAGTACTTC.

This chain joins TRBV5-1 and TRBJ2-5; unclear D gene. Trimming removed 3 bases at V and 0 bases at J, with 6 bases between. CDR3 length: 13 residues. Per germline, CDR1 SGHRS and CDR2 YFSETQ. The CDR3 nucleotides are TGCGCCAGCAGCTCCTCGTACCAAGAGACCCAGTACTTC. This gives the protein CASSSSYQETQYF. Complete variable domain (other parts from reference TRBV5-1 and TRBJ2-5): KAGVTQTPRYLIKTRGQQVTLSCSPISGHRSVSWYQQTPGQGLQFLFEYFSETQRNKGNFPGRFSGRQFSNSRSEMNVSTLELGDSALYLCASSSSYQETQYFGPGTRLLVL.

V and J are TRBV14 and TRBJ1-2; 7 nucleotides agree with TRBD1. Unmatched junction bases numbered 10, after V lost 1 base and J lost 2 bases. The CDR3 is made up of 17 amino acids. Germline V gene data show CDR1 as SGHDN and CDR2 as FVKESK. CDR3 DNA sequence: TGTGCCAGCAGCCAAGCTGCCGGGGGACAGCCGAACTATGGCTACACCTTC. Translated, it gives CASSQAAGGQPNYGYTF.

The chain employs TRBV9 and TRBJ2-1, with 13 bases lining up with TRBD2. With V trimmed by 4 bases and J by 10 bases, 8 bases remained unmatched. The CDR3 is 15 amino acids. The germline V gene encodes CDR1 SGDLS and CDR2 YYNGEE. The CDR3 nucleotides read TGTGCCAGCAGCCACGGGACTAGCGGGATAAGGGAGCAGTTCTTC. Its protein is CASSHGTSGIREQFF.

The chain recombines TRBV27 with TRBJ1-2, with D possibly matching TRBD1 (6 bases). In germline, CDR1 is MNHEY, CDR2 SMNVEV (reference sequence). V shed 11 bases and J shed 5 bases, with 18 bases lying between them. The CDR3 covers 13 residues. CDR3 bases: TGTGCCGCCTCGGTATCTAGGGGGTATGGCTACACCTTC. It encodes CAASVSRGYGYTF.

The genes are TRBV10-1 and TRBJ2-1; 8 positions agree with TRBD2. CDR3 length equals 15 residues. The germline V gene encodes CDR1 WNHNN and CDR2 SYGVQD (reference sequence). Trimming removed 0 bases from V and 7 bases from J; junction bases left unmatched: 5. CDR3 in amino acids: CASSESGGAGNEQFF. DNA for the CDR3: TGCGCCAGCAGTGAGTCCGGGGGGGCCGGGAATGAGCAGTTCTTC.

This chain connects TRBV5-1 to TRBJ2-1; 7 positions agree with TRBD2. This CDR3 comprises 13 residues. The V and J ends lost 4 bases and 8 bases, in that order; junction bases with no gene match: 6. Germline V lookup: CDR1 SGHRS, CDR2 YFSETQ. The CDR3 here is CASSRRLADEQFF. The CDR3 nucleotides are TGCGCCAGCAGCCGAAGACTAGCCGATGAGCAGTTCTTC.